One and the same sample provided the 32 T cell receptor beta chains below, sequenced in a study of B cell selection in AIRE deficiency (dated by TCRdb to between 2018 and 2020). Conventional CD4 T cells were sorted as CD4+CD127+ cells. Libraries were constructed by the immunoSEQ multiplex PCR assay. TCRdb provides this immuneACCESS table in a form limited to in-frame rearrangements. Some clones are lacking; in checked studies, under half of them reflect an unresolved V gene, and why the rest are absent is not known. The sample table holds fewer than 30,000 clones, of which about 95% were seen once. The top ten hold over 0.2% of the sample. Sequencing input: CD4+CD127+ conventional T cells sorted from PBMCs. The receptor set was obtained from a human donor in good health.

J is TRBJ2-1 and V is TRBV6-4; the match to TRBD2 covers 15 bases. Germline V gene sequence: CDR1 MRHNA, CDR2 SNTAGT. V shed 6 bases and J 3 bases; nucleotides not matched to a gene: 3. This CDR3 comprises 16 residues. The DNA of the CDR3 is TGTGCCAGCAGCCGGACTAGCGGGGGGGGCTACAATGAGCAGTTCTTC. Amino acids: CASSRTSGGGYNEQFF.

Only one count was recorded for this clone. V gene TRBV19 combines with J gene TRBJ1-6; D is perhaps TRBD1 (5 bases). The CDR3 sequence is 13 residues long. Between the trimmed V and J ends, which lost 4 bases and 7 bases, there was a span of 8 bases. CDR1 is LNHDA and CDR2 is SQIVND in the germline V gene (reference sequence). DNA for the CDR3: TGTGCCAGTAGTACAGGGAGAAATTCACCCCTCCACTTT. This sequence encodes CASSTGRNSPLHF.

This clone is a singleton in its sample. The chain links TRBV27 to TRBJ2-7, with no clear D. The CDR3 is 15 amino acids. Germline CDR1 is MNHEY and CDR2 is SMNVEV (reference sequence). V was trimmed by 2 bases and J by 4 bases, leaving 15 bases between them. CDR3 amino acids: CASSLDTVGSYEQYF. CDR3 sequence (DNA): TGTGCCAGCAGTTTAGACACGGTGGGGTCTTACGAGCAGTACTTC.

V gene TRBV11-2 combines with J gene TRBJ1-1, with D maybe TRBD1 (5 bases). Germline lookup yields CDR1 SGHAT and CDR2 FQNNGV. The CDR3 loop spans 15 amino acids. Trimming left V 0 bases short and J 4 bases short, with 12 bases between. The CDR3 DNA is TGTGCCAGCAGCTTAGATTGGGGGGTGGCCACTGAAGCTTTCTTT. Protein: CASSLDWGVATEAFF.

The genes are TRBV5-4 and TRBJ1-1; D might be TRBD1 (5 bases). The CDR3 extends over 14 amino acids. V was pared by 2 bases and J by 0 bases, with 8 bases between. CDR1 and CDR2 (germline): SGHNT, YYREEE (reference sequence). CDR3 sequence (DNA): TGTGCCAGCAGCTTCGTGGGGGTGAACACTGAAGCTTTCTTT. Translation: CASSFVGVNTEAFF.

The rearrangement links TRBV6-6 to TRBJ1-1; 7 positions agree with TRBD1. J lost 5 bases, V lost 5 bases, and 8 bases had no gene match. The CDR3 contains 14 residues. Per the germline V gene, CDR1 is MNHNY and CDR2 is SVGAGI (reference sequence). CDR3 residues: CASSAEGAGTEAFF. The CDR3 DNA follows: TGTGCCAGCAGTGCAGAGGGGGCAGGGACTGAAGCTTTCTTT.

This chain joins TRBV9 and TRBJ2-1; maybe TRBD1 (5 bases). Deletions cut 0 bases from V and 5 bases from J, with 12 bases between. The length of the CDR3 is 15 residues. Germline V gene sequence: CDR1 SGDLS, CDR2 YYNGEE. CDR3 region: CASSVVGVPNNEQFF. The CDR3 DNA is TGTGCCAGCAGCGTAGTAGGGGTACCGAACAATGAGCAGTTCTTC.

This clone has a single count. As DNA, the CDR3 is TGTGCCAGCAGCTTATCTAGCGGGAAGGCCGGGGAGCTGTTTTTT. Its protein is CASSLSSGKAGELFF. This chain links TRBV7-2 with TRBJ2-2; 9 bases map to TRBD2. Germline CDR1 is SGHTA and CDR2 is FQGNSA. V was pared by 2 bases and J by 6 bases, with 4 bases of the junction left unmatched. CDR3 length equals 15 residues.

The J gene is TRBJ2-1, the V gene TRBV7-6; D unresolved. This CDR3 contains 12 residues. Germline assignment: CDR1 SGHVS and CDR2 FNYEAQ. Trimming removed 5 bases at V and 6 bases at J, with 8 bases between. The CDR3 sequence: CASSPDGNEQFF. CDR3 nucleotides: TGTGCCAGCAGCCCAGACGGCAATGAGCAGTTCTTC.

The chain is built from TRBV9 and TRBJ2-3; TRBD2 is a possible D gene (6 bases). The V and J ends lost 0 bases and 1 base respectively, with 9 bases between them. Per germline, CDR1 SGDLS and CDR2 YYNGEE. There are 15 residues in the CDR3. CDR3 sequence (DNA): TGTGCCAGCAGCGTAGGCGGGGTTCGCACAGATACGCAGTATTTT. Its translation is CASSVGGVRTDTQYF.

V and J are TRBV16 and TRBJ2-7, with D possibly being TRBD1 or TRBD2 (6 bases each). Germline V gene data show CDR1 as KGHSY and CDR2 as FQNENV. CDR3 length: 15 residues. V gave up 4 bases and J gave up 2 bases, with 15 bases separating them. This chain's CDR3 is CASSRAGRTAYEQYF. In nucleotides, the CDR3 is TGTGCCAGCAGCCGGGCGGGACGGACAGCCTACGAGCAGTACTTC.

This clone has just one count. The CDR3 region is CASSPGQLPNTEAFF. The CDR3 bases are TGTGCCAGCAGCCCGGGACAACTACCGAACACTGAAGCTTTCTTT. The chain uses TRBV7-6 and TRBJ1-1; D perhaps matches TRBD1 (6 bases). V lost 5 bases and J 1 base, leaving 14 bases between the germline ends. Germline CDR1 reads SGHVS; CDR2 reads FNYEAQ. The CDR3 has 15 amino acids.

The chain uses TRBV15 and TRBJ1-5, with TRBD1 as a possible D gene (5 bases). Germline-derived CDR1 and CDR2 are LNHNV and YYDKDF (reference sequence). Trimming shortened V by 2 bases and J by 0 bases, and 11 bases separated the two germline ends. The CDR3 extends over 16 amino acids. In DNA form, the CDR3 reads TGTGCCACCAGCAGAAGTTGGGACGATAGCAATCAGCCCCAGCATTTT. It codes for CATSRSWDDSNQPQHF. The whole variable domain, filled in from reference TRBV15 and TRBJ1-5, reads DAMVIQNPRYQVTQFGKPVTLSCSQTLNHNVMYWYQQKSSQAPKLLFHYYDKDFNNEADTPDNFQSRRPNTSFCFLDIRSPGLGDTAMYLCATSRSWDDSNQPQHFGDGTRLSIL.

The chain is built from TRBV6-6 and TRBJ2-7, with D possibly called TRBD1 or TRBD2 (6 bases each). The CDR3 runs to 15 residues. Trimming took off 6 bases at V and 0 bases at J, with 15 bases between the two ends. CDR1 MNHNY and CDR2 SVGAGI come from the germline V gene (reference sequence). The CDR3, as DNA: TGTGCCAGCAGACGGACAGATAGCGGCTCCTACGAGCAGTACTTC. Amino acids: CASRRTDSGSYEQYF.

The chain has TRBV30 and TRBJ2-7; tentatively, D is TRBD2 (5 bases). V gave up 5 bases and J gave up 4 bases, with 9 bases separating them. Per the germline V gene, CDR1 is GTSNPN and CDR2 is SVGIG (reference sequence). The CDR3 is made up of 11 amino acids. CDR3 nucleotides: TGTGCCTGGCAGTGGAGGTACGAGCAGTACTTC. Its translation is CAWQWRYEQYF. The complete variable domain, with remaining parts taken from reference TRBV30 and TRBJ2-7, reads SQTIHQWPATLVQPVGSPLSLECTVEGTSNPNLYWYRQAAGRGLQLLFYSVGIGQISSEVPQNLSASRPQDRQFILSSKKLLLSDSGFYLCAWQWRYEQYFGPGTRLTVT.

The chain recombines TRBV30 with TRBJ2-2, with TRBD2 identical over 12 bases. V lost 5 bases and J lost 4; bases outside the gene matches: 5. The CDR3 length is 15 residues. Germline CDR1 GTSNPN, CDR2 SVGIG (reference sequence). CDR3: CAWGRLAGVTGELFF. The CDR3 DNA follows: TGTGCCTGGGGACGACTAGCGGGAGTCACCGGGGAGCTGTTTTTT.

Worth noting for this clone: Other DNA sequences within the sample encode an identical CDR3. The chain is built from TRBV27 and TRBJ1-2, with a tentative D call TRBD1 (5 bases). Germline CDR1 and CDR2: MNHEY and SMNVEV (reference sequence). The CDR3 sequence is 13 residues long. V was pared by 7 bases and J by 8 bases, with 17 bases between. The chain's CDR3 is CASTGTGQAGYTF. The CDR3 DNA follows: TGTGCCAGCACCGGAACGGGGCAGGCGGGCTACACCTTC.

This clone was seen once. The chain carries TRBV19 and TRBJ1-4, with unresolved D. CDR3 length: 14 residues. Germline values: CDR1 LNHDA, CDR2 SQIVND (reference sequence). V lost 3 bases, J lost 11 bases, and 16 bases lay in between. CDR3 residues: CASSIGSGPDKLFF. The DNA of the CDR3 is TGTGCCAGTAGTATCGGGTCAGGCCCCGATAAACTGTTTTTT.

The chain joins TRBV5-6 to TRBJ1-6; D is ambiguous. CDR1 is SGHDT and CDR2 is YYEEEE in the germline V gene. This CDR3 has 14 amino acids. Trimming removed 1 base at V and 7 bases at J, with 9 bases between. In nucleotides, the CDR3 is TGTGCCAGCAGCTTGAACACAGCCAATTCACCCCTCCACTTT. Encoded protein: CASSLNTANSPLHF.

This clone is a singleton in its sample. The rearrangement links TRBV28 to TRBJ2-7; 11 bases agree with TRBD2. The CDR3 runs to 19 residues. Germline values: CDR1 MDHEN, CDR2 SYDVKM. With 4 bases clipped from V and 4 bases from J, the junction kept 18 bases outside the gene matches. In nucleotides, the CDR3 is TGTGCCAGCAGTTATACTCTAACCTTCGCGGGGACTAGCGGATACGAGCAGTACTTC. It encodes CASSYTLTFAGTSGYEQYF.

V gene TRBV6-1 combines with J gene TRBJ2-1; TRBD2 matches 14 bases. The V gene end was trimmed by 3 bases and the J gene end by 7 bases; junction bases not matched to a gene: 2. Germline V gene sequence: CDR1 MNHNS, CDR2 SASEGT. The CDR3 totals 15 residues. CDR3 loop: CASSETSGRGNEQFF. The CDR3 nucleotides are TGTGCCAGCAGTGAGACTAGCGGGAGGGGGAATGAGCAGTTCTTC.

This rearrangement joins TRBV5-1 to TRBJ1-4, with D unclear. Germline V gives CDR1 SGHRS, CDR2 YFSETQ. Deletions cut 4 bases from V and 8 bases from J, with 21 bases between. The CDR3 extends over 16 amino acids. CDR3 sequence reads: CASSRAPAFSGEKLFF. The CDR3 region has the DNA TGCGCCAGCAGCCGGGCGCCAGCTTTCTCGGGAGAAAAACTGTTTTTT.

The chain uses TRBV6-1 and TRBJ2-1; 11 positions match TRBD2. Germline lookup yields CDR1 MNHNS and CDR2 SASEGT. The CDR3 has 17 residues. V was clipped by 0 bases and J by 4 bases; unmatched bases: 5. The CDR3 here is CASSEARWTSGYNEQFF. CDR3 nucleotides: TGTGCCAGCAGTGAAGCGCGGTGGACTAGCGGGTACAATGAGCAGTTCTTC.

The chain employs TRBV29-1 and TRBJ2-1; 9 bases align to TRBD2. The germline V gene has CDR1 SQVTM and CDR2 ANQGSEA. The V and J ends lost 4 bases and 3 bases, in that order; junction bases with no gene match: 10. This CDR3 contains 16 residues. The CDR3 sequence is CSVGGRREGFYNEQFF. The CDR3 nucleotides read TGCAGCGTTGGAGGTAGGCGGGAGGGCTTCTACAATGAGCAGTTCTTC.

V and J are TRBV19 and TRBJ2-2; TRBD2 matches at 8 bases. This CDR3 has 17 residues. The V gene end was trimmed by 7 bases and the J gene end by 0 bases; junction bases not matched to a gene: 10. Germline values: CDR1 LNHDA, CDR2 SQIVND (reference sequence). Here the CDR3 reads CASKRDGRVTNTGELFF. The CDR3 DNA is TGTGCCAGTAAACGAGACGGGAGGGTTACGAACACCGGGGAGCTGTTTTTT. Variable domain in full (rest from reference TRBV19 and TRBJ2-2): DGGITQSPKYLFRKEGQNVTLSCEQNLNHDAMYWYRQDPGQGLRLIYYSQIVNDFQKGDIAEGYSVSREKKESFPLTVTSAQKNPTAFYLCASKRDGRVTNTGELFFGEGSRLTVL.

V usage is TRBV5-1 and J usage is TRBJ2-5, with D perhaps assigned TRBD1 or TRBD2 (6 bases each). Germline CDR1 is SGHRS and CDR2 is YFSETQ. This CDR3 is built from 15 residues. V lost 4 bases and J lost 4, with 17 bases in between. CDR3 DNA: TGCGCCAGCAGCCCGACAGGAGGAGGGCCAGAGACCCAGTACTTC. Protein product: CASSPTGGGPETQYF.

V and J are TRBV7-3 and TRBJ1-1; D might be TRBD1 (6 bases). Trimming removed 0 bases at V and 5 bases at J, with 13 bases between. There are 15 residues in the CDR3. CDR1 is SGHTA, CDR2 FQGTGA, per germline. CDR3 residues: CASSLTTGGRTEAFF. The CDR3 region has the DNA TGTGCCAGCAGCTTAACAACGGGGGGCCGGACTGAAGCTTTCTTT.

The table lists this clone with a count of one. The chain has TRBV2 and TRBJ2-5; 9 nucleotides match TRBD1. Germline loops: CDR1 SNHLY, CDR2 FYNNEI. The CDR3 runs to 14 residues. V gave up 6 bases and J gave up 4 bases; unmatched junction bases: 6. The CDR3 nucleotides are TGTGCCAGCAGGAGAGACAGGGGGATAGAGACCCAGTACTTC. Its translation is CASRRDRGIETQYF.

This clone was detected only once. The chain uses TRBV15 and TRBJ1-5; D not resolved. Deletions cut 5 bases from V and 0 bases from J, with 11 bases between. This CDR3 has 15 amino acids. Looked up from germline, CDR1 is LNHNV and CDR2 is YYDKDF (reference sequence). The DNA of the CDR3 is TGTGCCACCAGCCTGGGTCCCTATAGCAATCAGCCCCAGCATTTT. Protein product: CATSLGPYSNQPQHF.

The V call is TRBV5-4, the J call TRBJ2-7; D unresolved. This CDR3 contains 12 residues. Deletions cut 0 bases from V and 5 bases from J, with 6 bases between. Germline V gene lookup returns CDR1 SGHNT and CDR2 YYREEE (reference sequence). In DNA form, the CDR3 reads TGTGCCAGCAGCTTGGTTCAGCACGAGCAGTACTTC. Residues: CASSLVQHEQYF.

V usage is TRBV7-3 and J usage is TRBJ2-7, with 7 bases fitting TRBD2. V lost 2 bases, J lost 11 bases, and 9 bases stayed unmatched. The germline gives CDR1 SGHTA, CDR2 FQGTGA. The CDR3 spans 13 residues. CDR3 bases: TGTGCCAGCAGCTTACTTTCTGCGGGAGTTAAGTACTTC. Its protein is CASSLLSAGVKYF.

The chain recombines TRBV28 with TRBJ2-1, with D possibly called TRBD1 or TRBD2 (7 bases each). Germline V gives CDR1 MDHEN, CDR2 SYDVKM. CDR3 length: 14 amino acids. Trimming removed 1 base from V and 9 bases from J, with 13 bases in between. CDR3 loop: CASSLSQGGREQFF. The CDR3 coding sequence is TGTGCCAGCAGTTTATCCCAGGGGGGGCGTGAGCAGTTCTTC.